This entry is about one T cell receptor (beta chain). Per the original methods: Amplification with reference gene primers provided the estimates of nucleated cell counts. The repertoire was sequenced with immunoSEQ multiplex PCR; TCRdb's copy has only in-frame clones and lacks some. V and J calls and clone size follow that table, whereas D and trimming were derived from the DNA. The sample yields under 250,000 clones, around 78% seen once. The data are from a study of blood T cell repertoires in COVID-19. For the study at large: Specimens from acute and convalescent COVID-19 originated in the United States, Italy and Spain. Nucleic acid was either cDNA or gDNA, and it came from T cells, B-cell-depleted T cells, or PBMCs.

The J segment lost 4 bases and the V segment lost 5 bases, leaving 6 bases of the junction unmatched. The V gene's germline CDR1 is SNHLY and CDR2 FYNNEI. The CDR3 is 16 residues long. The material sequenced was peripheral blood. The source is a woman between 65 and 79 years old with active or convalescent COVID-19. The chain combines TRBV2 with TRBJ2-3, with 13 bases aligning to TRBD2. CDR3: CASSPLAGGGPDTQYF. CDR3 coding DNA: TGTGCCAGCAGTCCACTAGCGGGAGGGGGGCCAGATACGCAGTATTTT.